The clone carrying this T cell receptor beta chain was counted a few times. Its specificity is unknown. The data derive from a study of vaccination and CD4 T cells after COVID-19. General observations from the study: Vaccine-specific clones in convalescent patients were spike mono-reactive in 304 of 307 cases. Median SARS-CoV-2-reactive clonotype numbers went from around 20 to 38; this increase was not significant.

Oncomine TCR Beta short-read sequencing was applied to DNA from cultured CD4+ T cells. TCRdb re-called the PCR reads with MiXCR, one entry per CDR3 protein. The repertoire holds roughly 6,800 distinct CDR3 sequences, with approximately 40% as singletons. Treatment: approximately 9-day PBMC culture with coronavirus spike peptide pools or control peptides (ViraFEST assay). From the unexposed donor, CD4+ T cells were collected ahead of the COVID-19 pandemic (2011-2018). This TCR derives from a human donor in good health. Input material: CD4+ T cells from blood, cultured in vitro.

This CDR3 reads CAIIEGTHASPLHF. The CDR3 DNA is TGTGCCATCATCGAAGGGACGCATGCTTCACCCCTCCACTTT. The gene calls are TRBV6-1 and TRBJ1-6; TRBD1 is a possible D gene (5 bases). There are 14 residues in the CDR3. Trimming stripped 10 bases from V and 9 bases from J, with 19 bases between. Germline assignment: CDR1 MNHNS and CDR2 SASEGT.